This TCR beta chain is from a study of T cell responses to AZD1222 COVID-19 vaccine. Points from the study as a whole: The donor cohort was predominantly white British with a female majority, and clonal diversity may have been underestimated. Reports say nearly half of spike-specific TCRs go after unmutated variant regions.

TCRdb keeps only in-frame clones here, not all; method: immunoSEQ multiplex PCR. The table lists about 110,000 clones, approximately 86% of them singletons. Germline V gives CDR1 MNHEY, CDR2 SVGEGT. The trim removed 2 bases at V and 4 bases at J, leaving 7 bases unmatched. This CDR3 has 16 amino acids. Points on this clone: Its antigen is unidentified.

Sequenced material: peripheral blood, taken on day 0 of AZD1222 vaccination. This clonotype originated in an adult in good health. The rearrangement uses TRBV6-2 or TRBV6-3 and TRBJ2-2, with 7 bases identical to TRBD1. In nucleotides, the CDR3 is TGTGCCAGCAGTTACAGGGGGCGAGGTAGCACCGGGGAGCTGTTTTTT. It codes for CASSYRGRGSTGELFF.